Below are 21 T cell receptor beta chains sequenced from a single sample in a study of human T cells and chemical hapten exposure. TCRdb analysed the RACE reads with MiXCR anew, one entry per CDR3 protein. The sample carries about 180,000 distinct CDR3 sequences, roughly 30% recorded once. Time point of the sample: pre-sensitization, week 0. Treatment denoted: therapeutic diphenylcyclopropenone sensitization with weekly scalp DPC. The sequences come from whole blood, collected in connection with sensitization to the hapten diphenylcyclopropenone (DPC). These receptors all stem from a woman in her twenties or thirties with alopecia areata. Some clones in this sample may be carry-over from other donors' samples.

The J gene is TRBJ2-2, the V gene TRBV28; 8 nucleotides line up with TRBD2. The J segment lost 3 bases and the V segment lost 5 bases, leaving 8 bases of the junction unmatched. The CDR3 is 16 residues long. CDR1 and CDR2 (germline): MDHEN, SYDVKM. CDR3 sequence reads: CASSIPGLEDTGELFF. The CDR3, as DNA: TGTGCCAGCAGTATCCCGGGACTAGAGGACACCGGGGAGCTGTTTTTT.

The rearrangement uses TRBV5-5 and TRBJ2-7; D is unclear. The CDR3 is made up of 12 amino acids. V lost 0 bases and J lost 6, with 7 bases in between. The germline CDR1 and CDR2 sequences are SGHKS and YYEKEE (reference sequence). CDR3 protein: CASSLVFREQYF. The CDR3 region has the DNA TGTGCCAGCAGCTTGGTTTTTCGCGAGCAGTACTTC.

The genes are TRBV4-2 and TRBJ2-7, with a possible D match to TRBD1 (5 bases). The germline V gene encodes CDR1 LGHNA and CDR2 YNFKEQ. This CDR3 has 16 amino acids. With 1 base removed from V and 4 bases from J, the gap between germline ends came to 17 bases. The CDR3 protein is CASSQVQAPLGYEQYF. For the CDR3, the DNA is TGTGCCAGCAGCCAAGTACAGGCTCCCCTTGGATACGAGCAGTACTTC.

The chain employs TRBV7-9 and TRBJ1-2; weak D call: TRBD1 (5 bases). Trimming left V 5 bases short and J 3 bases short, with 16 bases between. From germline, CDR1 is SEHNR and CDR2 FQNEAQ (reference sequence). CDR3 length: 15 amino acids. Here the CDR3 reads CASSGGDRGDYGYTF. CDR3 bases: TGTGCCAGCAGCGGGGGGGACCGGGGCGACTATGGCTACACCTTC.

The rearrangement joins TRBV7-2 to TRBJ2-7; the D is unclear. CDR3 length: 12 amino acids. Germline-derived CDR1 and CDR2 are SGHTA and FQGNSA. The V end was cut by 4 bases, the J end by 8 bases, with 12 bases between. CDR3 in DNA: TGTGCCAGCAGCTCAAACCCCGGCCAGCAGTACTTC. Residues: CASSSNPGQQYF.

This sequence joins TRBV9 and TRBJ2-7; maybe TRBD2 (6 bases). V was cut by 2 bases and J by 0 bases, with 9 bases left in between. This CDR3 contains 14 residues. Germline-derived CDR1 and CDR2 are SGDLS and YYNGEE. The CDR3 DNA reads TGTGCCAGCAGCGTTAGCGGTCTCTCCTACGAGCAGTACTTC. It encodes CASSVSGLSYEQYF.

V is TRBV30 and J is TRBJ1-1, with D maybe TRBD1 (5 bases). With 0 bases removed from V and 10 bases from J, the gap between germline ends came to 18 bases. Germline values: CDR1 GTSNPN, CDR2 SVGIG (reference sequence). The CDR3 length is 14 residues. The CDR3, as DNA: TGTGCCTGGAGTGTACGGGGGGGATCGGTGGGAGCTTTCTTT. This translates into CAWSVRGGSVGAFF.

V gene TRBV6-2 or TRBV6-3 combines with J gene TRBJ1-5; perhaps TRBD1 as D (6 bases). The length of the CDR3 is 12 residues. The germline V and J ends were trimmed by 6 bases and 6 bases, with 9 bases remaining between them. Germline V lookup: CDR1 MNHEY, CDR2 SVGEGT. CDR3: CASRGAGQPQHF. The CDR3 DNA reads TGTGCCAGCAGGGGGGCGGGTCAGCCCCAGCATTTT.

This clonotype occurred a few times. V is TRBV28 and J is TRBJ1-5; D gene uncertain. The germline V and J ends were trimmed by 11 bases and 6 bases, with 20 bases remaining between them. The CDR3 covers 14 residues. Germline values: CDR1 MDHEN, CDR2 SYDVKM. Written as DNA, the CDR3 is TGTGCCGGCTCCTCTGGGTCCGGGTTTCAGCCCCAGCATTTT. As protein: CAGSSGSGFQPQHF.

This chain links TRBV9 with TRBJ2-3; 12 positions match TRBD2. The V gene's germline CDR1 is SGDLS and CDR2 YYNGEE. V lost 3 bases, J lost 5 bases, and 4 bases stayed unmatched. The CDR3 contains 15 residues. The CDR3 reads CASSARLAGVDTQYF. DNA for the CDR3: TGTGCCAGCAGCGCGAGACTAGCGGGGGTAGATACGCAGTATTTT.

The CDR3 spells CASSYFSNTEAFF. The CDR3 region has the DNA TGTGCCAGCAGTTACTTCAGCAACACTGAAGCTTTCTTT. This chain connects TRBV6-5 to TRBJ1-1; D ambiguous. V shed 1 base and J shed 2 bases, with 5 bases lying between them. The CDR3 loop spans 13 amino acids. The germline V gene has CDR1 MNHEY and CDR2 SVGAGI.

CDR3 loop: CASSPGIREYGYTF. As DNA, the CDR3 is TGTGCCAGCAGTCCAGGGATAAGGGAATATGGCTACACCTTC. The rearrangement links TRBV12-3 or TRBV12-4 to TRBJ1-2; D possibly corresponds to TRBD1 (5 bases). V was trimmed by 5 bases and J by 5 bases, leaving 15 bases between them. The CDR3 loop spans 14 amino acids.

The chain couples TRBV2 to TRBJ1-1; perhaps TRBD1 as D (5 bases). The germline CDR1 and CDR2 sequences are SNHLY and FYNNEI. CDR3 length equals 15 residues. The V and J ends lost 4 bases and 4 bases respectively, with 16 bases between them. CDR3 sequence reads: CASSGRLSGTTEAFF. The CDR3 nucleotides are TGTGCCAGCAGTGGGCGTCTCAGCGGGACCACTGAAGCTTTCTTT.

This clonotype has a handful of counts. The chain has TRBV5-1 and TRBJ2-5; 8 bases match TRBD1. Germline V CDR1 and CDR2: SGHRS, YFSETQ. The CDR3 contains 14 residues. Trimming cost V 2 bases and J 5 bases; bases outside gene matches: 5. CDR3 loop: CASSLGQGAETQYF. The CDR3 DNA reads as TGCGCCAGCAGCTTAGGACAGGGTGCCGAGACCCAGTACTTC.

The chain uses TRBV12-3 or TRBV12-4 and TRBJ2-7, with 8 positions matching TRBD1. The V and J ends lost 3 bases and 7 bases, in that order; junction bases with no gene match: 14. The CDR3 runs to 16 residues. This CDR3 reads CASSFMGPDRAREQYF. The DNA for the CDR3 is TGTGCCAGCAGTTTTATGGGGCCGGACAGGGCGCGGGAGCAGTACTTC.

This chain uses TRBV10-2 with TRBJ1-1; perhaps TRBD1 as D (5 bases). The ends were cut back, 3 bases at V and 10 bases at J, with 12 bases in the middle. The CDR3 length is 12 residues. CDR1 is WSHSY and CDR2 is SAAADI in the germline V gene. CDR3 region: CASSDVRVRAFF. The DNA of the CDR3 is TGCGCCAGCAGTGATGTCAGGGTTCGAGCTTTCTTT.

In this sample, this clonotype turned up a few times. The V gene is TRBV9, the J gene TRBJ1-3, with 8 positions matching TRBD1. This CDR3 contains 15 residues. Germline V gene data show CDR1 as SGDLS and CDR2 as YYNGEE. V shed 2 bases, J shed 1 base, and the junction held 2 bases outside the gene matches. The CDR3 DNA reads TGTGCCAGCAGCGTTCGACAGGGGTCTGGAAACACCATATATTTT. Translation gives CASSVRQGSGNTIYF.

This clonotype has more than one count but fewer than ten. The chain employs TRBV12-3 or TRBV12-4 and TRBJ2-7, with TRBD1 identical over 11 bases. The CDR3 covers 15 residues. V lost 4 bases, J lost 2 bases, and 4 bases stayed unmatched. The CDR3 is CASSSGQGGTYEQYF. In nucleotides, the CDR3 is TGTGCCAGCAGTTCGGGACAGGGGGGAACCTACGAGCAGTACTTC.

The chain is built from TRBV20-1 and TRBJ2-1, with TRBD1 matching over 8 bases. V was clipped by 8 bases and J by 8 bases; unmatched bases: 8. Germline assignment: CDR1 DFQATT and CDR2 SNEGSKA (reference sequence). The CDR3 runs to 12 residues. The CDR3 loop reads CSTPDRADEQFF. CDR3 coding DNA: TGCAGTACTCCGGACAGGGCCGATGAGCAGTTCTTC.

A few counts support this clonotype. The gene calls are TRBV6-2 or TRBV6-3 and TRBJ2-1; D possibly corresponds to TRBD2 (6 bases). This CDR3 has 18 residues. V lost 3 bases to trimming and J lost 7 bases, with 25 bases between them. The germline V gene encodes CDR1 MNHEY and CDR2 SVGEGT. The CDR3 spells CASSYDPLGRGMRNEQFF. The CDR3 DNA is TGTGCCAGCAGTTATGATCCCCTCGGGCGGGGTATGAGGAATGAGCAGTTCTTC.

The V call is TRBV5-1, the J call TRBJ2-1; D uncertain. CDR1 SGHRS and CDR2 YFSETQ come from the germline V gene. V lost 0 bases and J lost 7, with 14 bases in between. This CDR3 region has 15 residues. The CDR3 DNA is TGCGCCAGCAGCTTGGGGGCGACCGGGCTGAATGAGCAGTTCTTC. This codes for CASSLGATGLNEQFF. The whole variable domain, remainder taken from reference TRBV5-1 and TRBJ2-1, is KAGVTQTPRYLIKTRGQQVTLSCSPISGHRSVSWYQQTPGQGLQFLFEYFSETQRNKGNFPGRFSGRQFSNSRSEMNVSTLELGDSALYLCASSLGATGLNEQFFGPGTRLTVL.